Shown below are 25 T cell receptor beta chains from a single sample sequenced in a study of blood T cell repertoires in COVID-19. This table comes from immunoSEQ multiplex PCR, and its TCRdb copy is limited to in-frame clones, with some not included. The sample yields fewer than 350,000 clones, 86% seen once. The sequenced sample consisted of peripheral blood. Receptors originate from a woman aged 25 to 45 with COVID-19, enrolled during active disease.

This clone appeared a single time. The chain links TRBV19 to TRBJ2-1; a weak D match, TRBD1 (6 bases). The V gene lost 9 bases and the J gene lost 4 bases, with 7 bases spanning the gap. Germline CDR1 is LNHDA and CDR2 is SQIVND (reference sequence). This CDR3 has 11 residues. CDR3 region: CASQGYNEQFF. The CDR3 DNA is TGTGCCAGCCAGGGGTACAATGAGCAGTTCTTC.

The chain is built from TRBV10-3 and TRBJ1-1; D is ambiguous. Trimming took off 0 bases at V and 5 bases at J, with 10 bases between the two ends. The CDR3 runs 14 residues. The germline gives CDR1 ENHRY, CDR2 SYGVKD. The CDR3 protein is CAISESAGETEAFF. The CDR3 coding sequence is TGTGCCATCAGTGAGTCGGCCGGAGAGACTGAAGCTTTCTTT.

The V and J genes are TRBV4-1 and TRBJ1-4, with D unresolved. V dropped 1 base and J dropped 3 bases, with 12 bases sitting between them. The CDR3 is made up of 16 amino acids. Germline assignment: CDR1 MGHRA and CDR2 YSYEKL. The CDR3 DNA reads as TGCGCCAGCAGCCAAGTGACCGGGCGGGCTAATGAAAAACTGTTTTTT. This gives the protein CASSQVTGRANEKLFF.

The gene calls are TRBV12-5 and TRBJ2-1; 8 bases are a match to TRBD2. Germline lookup yields CDR1 LGHNT and CDR2 FRNRAP. The CDR3 sequence is 17 residues long. V shed 6 bases, J shed 1 base, and the junction held 11 bases outside the gene matches. Here the CDR3 reads CASGLGRGGTSYNEQFF. The DNA for the CDR3 is TGTGCTAGTGGACTTGGTCGGGGGGGCACGTCCTACAATGAGCAGTTCTTC.

The count of this clone is one. This rearrangement joins TRBV24-1 to TRBJ1-4; D call uncertain. CDR3 length equals 16 residues. Germline CDR1 KGHDR, CDR2 SFDVKD. Trimming cost V 2 bases and J 3 bases, with 12 bases left between them. CDR3 sequence: CATSDSGRGPNEKLFF. DNA of the CDR3: TGTGCCACCAGTGATTCTGGGAGAGGTCCTAATGAAAAACTGTTTTTT.

V is TRBV15 and J is TRBJ2-5; TRBD2 matches 7 bases. The CDR3 covers 15 residues. Germline-derived CDR1 and CDR2 are LNHNV and YYDKDF (reference sequence). V lost 1 base to trimming and J lost 4 bases; unmatched junction nucleotides: 6. This chain's CDR3 is CATSRAPSGRETQYF. The CDR3 DNA reads as TGTGCCACCAGCAGAGCCCCTAGCGGTCGAGAGACCCAGTACTTC.

The rearrangement links TRBV5-4 to TRBJ2-3; a weak D match, TRBD1 (6 bases). CDR1 is SGHNT and CDR2 is YYREEE in the germline V gene (reference sequence). The V gene lost 7 bases and the J gene lost 1 base, with 13 bases spanning the gap. This CDR3 spans 14 amino acids. CDR3 amino acids: CASYPRGRTDTQYF. In DNA form, the CDR3 reads TGTGCCAGCTATCCCAGGGGCCGCACAGATACGCAGTATTTT.

The CDR3 loop reads CASSGEAVAGPEAFF. In nucleotides, the CDR3 is TGCGCCAGCAGCGGGGAAGCGGTAGCTGGGCCTGAAGCTTTCTTT. V and J are TRBV23-1 and TRBJ1-1; D is unresolved. TRBV23-1 is known as an ORF, though its function is uncertain. The CDR3 consists of 15 residues. V was pared by 6 bases and J by 6 bases, with 20 bases between.

This clone was seen just once. The chain combines TRBV4-1 with TRBJ2-2, with TRBD2 identical over 15 bases. CDR1 is MGHRA and CDR2 is YSYEKL in the germline V gene. The CDR3 is 19 amino acids. J lost 5 bases, V lost 6 bases, and 13 bases had no gene match. Here the CDR3 DNA reads TGCGCCAGCAGGCCACTCCCGGGACTAGCGGGGGGTGGGACCGGGGAGCTGTTTTTT. It is translated as CASRPLPGLAGGGTGELFF.

This clone was seen only once. This chain uses TRBV15 with TRBJ1-5; 8 positions match TRBD1. The CDR3 length is 16 residues. The junction had 11 bases not matched to a gene; V was cut back by 5 bases and J by 5 bases. Germline V lookup: CDR1 LNHNV, CDR2 YYDKDF (reference sequence). The CDR3 loop is CATSLTRTGYDQPQHF. The CDR3 DNA reads as TGTGCCACCAGCCTAACCCGGACAGGGTACGATCAGCCCCAGCATTTT.

The V and J genes are TRBV5-5 and TRBJ2-7; the D is unclear. The length of the CDR3 is 12 residues. Germline CDR1 is SGHKS and CDR2 is YYEKEE (reference sequence). The V gene lost 0 bases and the J gene lost 9 bases, with 10 bases spanning the gap. The CDR3 coding sequence is TGTGCCAGCAGCTTGGGAGAAGCAGGGCAGTACTTC. Its protein product is CASSLGEAGQYF.

The V gene is TRBV2, the J gene TRBJ2-1, with 10 bases matching TRBD2. The CDR3 loop spans 15 amino acids. CDR1 SNHLY and CDR2 FYNNEI come from the germline V gene. V shed 6 bases and J 3 bases; nucleotides not matched to a gene: 5. This CDR3 reads CASRLAGANYNEQFF. The CDR3 DNA is TGTGCCAGCAGGCTAGCGGGGGCCAACTACAATGAGCAGTTCTTC. The whole variable domain, remainder taken from reference TRBV2 and TRBJ2-1, is EPEVTQTPSHQVTQMGQEVILRCVPISNHLYFYWYRQILGQKVEFLVSFYNNEISEKSEIFDDQFSVERPDGSNFTLKIRSTKLEDSAMYFCASRLAGANYNEQFFGPGTRLTVL.

This rearrangement joins TRBV6-5 to TRBJ1-2, with a tentative D call TRBD1 (6 bases). Germline-derived CDR1 and CDR2 are MNHEY and SVGAGI. This CDR3 is built from 15 residues. Trimming cost V 6 bases and J 3 bases, with 17 bases left between them. The CDR3 protein is CASSYSTRGDYGYTF. CDR3 nucleotide sequence: TGTGCCAGCAGCTATTCCACCAGGGGCGACTATGGCTACACCTTC.

The chain couples TRBV3-1 (or the pseudogene TRBV3-2) to TRBJ1-2; 9 nucleotides line up with TRBD1. CDR1 and CDR2 from the germline V gene are LGHDT and YNNKEL (reference sequence). The CDR3 is 17 amino acids. J was trimmed by 2 bases and V by 1 base; bases with no gene match: 8. DNA of the CDR3: TGTGCCAGCAGCCAAGGTCTAACACAGGGGGCAAACTATGGCTACACCTTC. Amino acid sequence: CASSQGLTQGANYGYTF.

This clone was picked up a small number of times. V usage is TRBV7-9 and J usage is TRBJ1-6, with a weak D call TRBD1 (5 bases). From germline, CDR1 is SEHNR and CDR2 FQNEAQ (reference sequence). This CDR3 has 13 residues. The V end lost 7 bases, the J end lost 15 bases, and 19 bases lay between the germline ends. CDR3 region: CASTSHPRDVLHF. In DNA form, the CDR3 reads TGTGCCAGCACCTCACATCCGCGGGACGTCCTCCACTTT.

The chain couples TRBV11-2 to TRBJ2-7; no reliable D call. The germline CDR1 and CDR2 sequences are SGHAT and FQNNGV. Trimming cost V 2 bases and J 0 bases, with 8 bases left between them. This CDR3 region has 14 residues. CDR3 amino acids: CASSLIGSSYEQYF. CDR3 nucleotides: TGTGCCAGCAGCTTAATTGGCAGCTCCTACGAGCAGTACTTC.

This chain uses TRBV6-5 with TRBJ2-1, with 8 positions matching TRBD2. Germline CDR1 is MNHEY and CDR2 is SVGAGI. Trimming took 6 bases from V and 5 from J; bases not matched to a gene: 9. This CDR3 is 15 amino acids long. The CDR3 sequence is CASRQSGGLHNEQFF. CDR3 in DNA: TGTGCCAGCAGACAGAGCGGGGGATTACACAATGAGCAGTTCTTC.

V is TRBV15 and J is TRBJ1-2; no firm D call. Trimming took 0 bases from V and 4 from J, leaving 6 bases between them. This CDR3 contains 13 residues. Germline V CDR1 and CDR2: LNHNV, YYDKDF (reference sequence). CDR3 coding DNA: TGTGCCACCAGCAGAGATGTATCCTATGGCTACACCTTC. It specifies CATSRDVSYGYTF.

As concerns this clone: This same CDR3 is encoded by further DNA sequences in the sample. The chain recombines TRBV19 with TRBJ1-6, with a tentative D call TRBD1 (6 bases). The germline V and J ends were trimmed by 7 bases and 5 bases, with 9 bases remaining between them. From germline, CDR1 is LNHDA and CDR2 SQIVND (reference sequence). This CDR3 comprises 13 residues. Here the CDR3 DNA reads TGTGCCAGTAACCAGGGGAATAATTCACCCCTCCACTTT. Translating it yields CASNQGNNSPLHF. Full variable domain (outside the CDR3, taken from reference TRBV19 and TRBJ1-6): DGGITQSPKYLFRKEGQNVTLSCEQNLNHDAMYWYRQDPGQGLRLIYYSQIVNDFQKGDIAEGYSVSREKKESFPLTVTSAQKNPTAFYLCASNQGNNSPLHFGNGTRLTVT.

This clone appeared a few times. The J gene is TRBJ1-2, the V gene TRBV30; D is ambiguous. Germline V gives CDR1 GTSNPN, CDR2 SVGIG (reference sequence). This CDR3 region has 12 residues. The ends were cut back, 4 bases at V and 8 bases at J, with 14 bases in the middle. CDR3 nucleotides: TGTGCCTGGACCCCAGGTGGGCAAGGCTACACCTTC. It is translated as CAWTPGGQGYTF.

This sequence joins TRBV5-6 and TRBJ1-6, with D unresolved. Germline CDR1 SGHDT, CDR2 YYEEEE. This CDR3 contains 15 residues. The V and J ends lost 0 bases and 8 bases respectively, with 12 bases between them. This CDR3 reads CASSLGRGRYSPLHF. The CDR3, as DNA: TGTGCCAGCAGCTTGGGTAGAGGCAGATATTCACCCCTCCACTTT.

About this clone: Other DNA sequences in this specimen translate into the identical CDR3. The rearrangement joins TRBV29-1 to TRBJ1-2, with 7 nucleotides matching TRBD1. The germline CDR1 and CDR2 sequences are SQVTM and ANQGSEA. After removal of 4 bases from V and 8 bases from J, the junction contained 4 bases not matched to a gene. This CDR3 has 11 amino acids. The DNA for the CDR3 is TGCAGCGTTGGTGAGGGGGCCGGCTACACCTTC. Protein: CSVGEGAGYTF.

The J gene is TRBJ2-3, the V gene TRBV7-2, with D tentatively TRBD2 (5 bases). V shed 8 bases and J shed 4 bases, with 10 bases lying between them. CDR1 is SGHTA and CDR2 is FQGNSA in the germline V gene. The CDR3 runs 12 residues. The chain's CDR3 is CASSRSADTQYF. The CDR3, as DNA: TGTGCCAGCTCCCGTAGCGCAGATACGCAGTATTTT.

Comments on this clone: Possible read error: a much larger clone is one base away. Other DNA sequences in the sample encode the same CDR3. The V gene is TRBV6-5, the J gene TRBJ1-1; D not certain. Per the germline V gene, CDR1 is MNHEY and CDR2 is SVGAGI. Trimming left V 6 bases short and J 5 bases short, with 10 bases between. This CDR3 has 12 residues. CDR3 nucleotides: TGTGCCAGCAGCCTTCCGGGGACTGAAGCTTTCTTT. Protein sequence: CASSLPGTEAFF.

The chain is built from TRBV5-1 and TRBJ2-1; TRBD1 matches at 9 bases. Unmatched junction bases numbered 2, after V lost 2 bases and J lost 8 bases. The CDR3 contains 13 residues. The germline gives CDR1 SGHRS, CDR2 YFSETQ. The CDR3 loop reads CASSLTGGDEQFF. CDR3 nucleotide sequence: TGCGCCAGCAGCTTAACAGGGGGCGATGAGCAGTTCTTC.